This T cell receptor beta chain was captured in a study of T cell responses to AZD1222 COVID-19 vaccine. Across the study: Timing groups of about 4 and about 12 weeks for second doses were pooled.

TCRdb's table, derived via immunoSEQ multiplex PCR, lists solely in-frame clones and lacks some. The data show 95,000 to 150,000 clones, 80% to 90% seen once. Study-wide results and caveats: Mostly white British, mostly female donors; authors suggested clonal diversity may be underestimated. Just a handful of people given AZD1222 tested seropositive at baseline.

This clone was counted a single time. The antigen is unknown. One junction end disagrees with the germline gene, perhaps due to a read error. This CDR3 is 13 amino acids long. CDR1 and CDR2 from the germline V gene are WNHNN and SYGVQD (reference sequence). Sequences were derived from peripheral blood, sampled on day 0 of AZD1222 vaccination. The rearrangement uses TRBV10-1 and TRBJ1-1; D call uncertain. The receptor was isolated from an adult in good health. DNA of the CDR3: TGCGCCAGCAGTGGATTCGGGCGGACTGAAGTTTTCTTT. It specifies CASSGFGRTEVFF.